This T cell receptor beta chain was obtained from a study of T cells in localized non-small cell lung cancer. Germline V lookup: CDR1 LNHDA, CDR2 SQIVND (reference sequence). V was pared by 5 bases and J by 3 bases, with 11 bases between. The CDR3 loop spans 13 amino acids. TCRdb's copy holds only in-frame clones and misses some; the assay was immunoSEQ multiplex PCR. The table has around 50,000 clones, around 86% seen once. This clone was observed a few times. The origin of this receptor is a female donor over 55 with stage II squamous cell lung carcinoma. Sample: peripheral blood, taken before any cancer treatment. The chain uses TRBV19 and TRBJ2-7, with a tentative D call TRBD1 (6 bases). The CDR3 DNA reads TGTGCCAGTAGTTACTTACAGGGCTACGAGCAGTACTTC. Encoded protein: CASSYLQGYEQYF.